The rows below give T cell receptor beta chains drawn from one sample of a study of naive and memory T cell subsets. From the UMI-ligation and nested PCR reads, TCRdb called clonotypes with MiXCR, one entry per CDR3 protein. The sample carries about 90,000 distinct CDR3 sequences, around 7% recorded once. The specimen sequenced was central memory CD4+ T cells from blood. Receptor source: a human donor in good health. The CDR3 runs from the conserved cysteine through the conserved F or W. D genes are given only for firm matches. Where a row states a size, it is once, few, many or the class of an expanded clone; other rows omit it.

>-|TRBJ2-3|TRBV14|few|12
CASSQTRDTQYF
TGTGCCAGCAGCCAGACTCGTGATACGCAGTATTTT
>TRBD2|TRBJ2-5|TRBV7-9|many|17
CASSLPGLAGGLETQYF
TGTGCCAGCAGCCTACCAGGACTAGCGGGAGGGCTGGAGACCCAGTACTTC
>-|TRBJ1-2|TRBV28|many|14
CASSPPLHRHGYTF
TGTGCCAGCAGTCCTCCACTACATAGGCATGGCTACACCTTC
>-|TRBJ1-2|TRBV20-1|many|11
CSARLSYGYTF
TGCAGTGCCAGGCTATCCTATGGCTACACCTTC
>-|TRBJ2-3|TRBV6-6|many|15
CASSYLSGPRDTQYF
TGTGCCAGCAGTTACCTTTCCGGACCCAGAGATACGCAGTATTTT
>-|TRBJ2-7|TRBV12-3/TRBV12-4|many|12
CASSSYLGEQYF
TGTGCCAGCAGTTCCTACTTGGGTGAGCAGTACTTC
>-|TRBJ1-2|TRBV28|many|13
CASRQFGNYGYTF
TGTGCCAGCCGCCAATTCGGAAACTATGGCTACACCTTC
>-|TRBJ1-1|TRBV12-3/TRBV12-4|many|13
CASSFLQNTEAFF
TGTGCCAGCAGTTTCTTACAGAACACTGAAGCTTTCTTT
>TRBD1|TRBJ1-2|TRBV11-3|few|13
CASSEGTDYGYTF
TGTGCCAGCAGCGAAGGGACAGACTATGGCTACACCTTC
>-|TRBJ2-3|TRBV27|many|15
CASSSRATRPDTQYF
TGTGCCAGCAGTTCCCGCGCGACTAGACCAGATACGCAGTATTTT
>-|TRBJ2-7|TRBV6-5|-|14
CASSLDRQTYDQYF
TGTGCCAGCAGCCTTGATCGACAGACCTACGATCAGTACTTC
>TRBD1|TRBJ2-7|TRBV5-1|many|14
CASTRQGADYEQYF
TGCGCCAGCACCAGACAGGGGGCTGACTACGAGCAGTACTTC
>-|TRBJ2-1|TRBV7-9|many|12
CASSFQVNEQFF
TGTGCCAGCAGCTTCCAAGTCAATGAGCAGTTCTTC
>TRBD1|TRBJ2-7|TRBV20-1|-|15
CSARTGIQGAYEQYF
TGCAGTGCTAGAACTGGTATCCAGGGGGCCTACGAGCAGTACTTC
>-|TRBJ1-4|TRBV12-3/TRBV12-4|many|13
CASRRSSNEKLFF
TGTGCCAGCCGACGGAGTTCTAATGAAAAACTGTTTTTT
>TRBD1|TRBJ1-1|TRBV7-9|few|15
CASSPPRGPATEAFF
TGTGCCAGCAGCCCTCCCAGGGGGCCTGCCACTGAAGCTTTCTTT
>TRBD1|TRBJ1-2|TRBV12-3/TRBV12-4|many|15
CASSSRDRGVYGYTF
TGTGCCAGCAGTTCTCGGGACAGGGGGGTCTATGGCTACACCTTC
>-|TRBJ1-2|TRBV5-1|many|14
CASSLAGVNYGYTF
TGCGCCAGCAGCTTGGCAGGGGTGAACTATGGCTACACCTTC
>-|TRBJ2-2|TRBV20-1|-|15
CSARMGGRNTGELFF
TGCAGTGCTAGAATGGGGGGCCGAAACACCGGGGAGCTGTTTTTT
>-|TRBJ2-1|TRBV7-2|many|15
CASSLDAGPSAEQFF
TGTGCCAGCAGCTTAGATGCAGGACCGTCCGCCGAGCAGTTCTTC
>-|TRBJ1-1|TRBV20-1|few|16
CSARLAGAVKNTEAFF
TGCAGTGCTAGATTGGCAGGGGCAGTAAAAAACACTGAAGCTTTCTTT
>TRBD2|TRBJ2-3|TRBV5-1|many|17
CASSSLTSGGRTDTQYF
TGCGCCAGCAGCTCGTTGACTAGCGGGGGGCGCACAGATACGCAGTATTTT
>-|TRBJ2-1|TRBV15|few|15
CATLPVGAGWNEQFF
TGTGCCACCCTTCCCGTAGGGGCTGGCTGGAATGAGCAGTTCTTC
>TRBD1|TRBJ1-2|TRBV5-6|many|16
CASSPAGGTANYGYTF
TGTGCCAGCAGCCCGGCAGGGGGAACAGCTAACTATGGCTACACCTTC
>-|TRBJ1-5|TRBV29-1|many|12
CSVQDGNQPQHF
TGCAGCGTTCAAGACGGTAATCAGCCCCAGCATTTT
>-|TRBJ2-5|TRBV6-1|many|15
CASRFNHDSEETQYF
TGTGCCAGCAGATTTAATCACGACTCGGAAGAGACCCAGTACTTC
>-|TRBJ2-7|TRBV6-1|-|11
CASSAGGQLYF
TGTGCCAGCAGCGCCGGGGGACAGCTCTACTTC
>TRBD2|TRBJ2-1|TRBV12-3/TRBV12-4|medium-sized|17
CASSLASGGARRNEQFF
TGTGCCAGCAGTTTGGCTAGCGGGGGGGCCAGGAGGAATGAGCAGTTCTTC
>-|TRBJ2-1|TRBV20-1|many|13
CSASDRPGGEQFF
TGCAGTGCTAGCGACAGGCCGGGAGGAGAGCAGTTCTTC
>TRBD1|TRBJ1-1|TRBV10-3|-|13
CAISATGGAGAFF
TGTGCCATCAGTGCGACAGGGGGCGCGGGAGCTTTCTTT
>-|TRBJ2-5|TRBV7-9|-|15
CASSWSGLQQETQYF
TGTGCCAGCAGCTGGTCGGGGCTTCAACAAGAGACCCAGTACTTC
>-|TRBJ1-1|TRBV12-3/TRBV12-4|few|14
CASSLRGGKTEAFF
TGTGCCAGCAGTTTAAGGGGGGGAAAGACTGAAGCTTTCTTT
>-|TRBJ2-6|TRBV12-3/TRBV12-4|few|17
CASSLGSSFSGANVLTF
TGTGCCAGCAGTTTAGGGTCCTCTTTCTCTGGGGCCAACGTCCTGACTTTC
>-|TRBJ1-5|TRBV9|many|14
CASSDTGSVQPQHF
TGTGCCAGCAGCGATACAGGGTCGGTTCAGCCCCAGCATTTT
>-|TRBJ2-2|TRBV7-9|-|11
CAGLNTGELFF
TGTGCCGGCCTAAACACCGGGGAGCTGTTTTTT
>-|TRBJ1-2|TRBV30|many|11
CACLEGGGYTF
TGTGCCTGCTTAGAGGGTGGTGGCTACACCTTC
>TRBD2|TRBJ2-3|TRBV20-1|-|13
CSAAGGPADTQYF
TGCAGTGCTGCGGGGGGGCCTGCAGATACGCAGTATTTT
>TRBD2|TRBJ2-5|TRBV7-2|many|15
CASSPGTSMRETQYF
TGTGCCAGCAGCCCCGGGACTAGCATGCGAGAGACCCAGTACTTC
>TRBD1|TRBJ1-1|TRBV30|few|15
CAWSGSDRGRAEAFF
TGTGCCTGGAGCGGGTCGGACAGGGGGAGGGCTGAAGCTTTCTTT
>TRBD1|TRBJ1-3|TRBV7-2|many|13
CASSLQGANTIYF
TGTGCCAGCAGTCTACAGGGGGCTAACACCATATATTTT
>-|TRBJ2-1|TRBV9|many|14
CASSAQFQDNEQFF
TGTGCCAGCAGCGCTCAGTTCCAAGACAATGAGCAGTTCTTC
>TRBD2|TRBJ2-1|TRBV5-1|-|16
CASSLGLAGGRNEQFF
TGCGCCAGCAGCTTGGGGCTAGCGGGGGGGAGAAATGAGCAGTTCTTC
>-|TRBJ2-1|TRBV7-6|many|18
CASSLGGSGSRNYNEQFF
TGTGCCAGCAGCCTAGGGGGTAGCGGTAGCCGAAACTACAATGAGCAGTTCTTC
>TRBD1|TRBJ2-5|TRBV11-2|many|15
CASSSRQGYQETQYF
TGTGCCAGCAGCTCAAGACAGGGATATCAAGAGACCCAGTACTTC
>-|TRBJ2-3|TRBV4-1|many|15
CASSQDQTRTDTQYF
TGCGCCAGCAGCCAAGATCAGACACGCACAGATACGCAGTATTTT
>-|TRBJ1-5|TRBV7-8|-|16
CASSRLGQGNNQPQHF
TGTGCCAGCAGCCGATTGGGGCAGGGTAACAATCAGCCCCAGCATTTT
>-|TRBJ2-3|TRBV7-3|-|15
CASSLSGRSTDTQYF
TGTGCCAGCAGCCTGTCGGGCCGAAGCACAGATACGCAGTATTTT
>TRBD2|TRBJ2-1|TRBV20-1|-|13
CSKRIAGGNEQFF
TGCAGCAAAAGGATAGCGGGGGGGAATGAGCAGTTCTTC
>-|TRBJ2-1|TRBV6-2/TRBV6-3|few|12
CASSYPPNEQFF
TGTGCCAGCAGTTACCCCCCCAATGAGCAGTTCTTC
>-|TRBJ1-3|TRBV2|many|15
CASSEEYNSGNTIYF
TGTGCCAGCAGTGAAGAATACAACTCTGGAAACACCATATATTTT
>-|TRBJ2-6|TRBV2|-|17
CASSDGTAVSGANVLTF
TGTGCCAGCAGTGATGGTACGGCAGTCTCTGGGGCCAACGTCCTGACTTTC
>TRBD1|TRBJ1-3|TRBV5-1|many|15
CASSQTGGTGNTIYF
TGCGCCAGCAGCCAGACAGGGGGGACTGGAAACACCATATATTTT